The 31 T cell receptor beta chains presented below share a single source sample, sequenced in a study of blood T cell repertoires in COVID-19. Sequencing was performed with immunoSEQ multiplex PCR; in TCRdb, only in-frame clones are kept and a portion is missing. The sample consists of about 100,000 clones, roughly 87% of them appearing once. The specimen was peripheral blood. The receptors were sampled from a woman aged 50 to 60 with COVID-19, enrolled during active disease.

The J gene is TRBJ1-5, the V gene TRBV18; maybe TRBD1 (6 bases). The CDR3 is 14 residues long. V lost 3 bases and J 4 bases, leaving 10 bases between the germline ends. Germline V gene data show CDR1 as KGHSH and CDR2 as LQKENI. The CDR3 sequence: CASSPRQENQPQHF. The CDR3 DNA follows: TGTGCCAGCTCACCGCGACAGGAGAATCAGCCCCAGCATTTT.

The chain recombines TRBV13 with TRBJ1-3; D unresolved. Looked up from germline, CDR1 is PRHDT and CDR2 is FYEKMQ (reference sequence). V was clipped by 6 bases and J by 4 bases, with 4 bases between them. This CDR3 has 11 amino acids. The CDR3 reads CASSRGNTIYF. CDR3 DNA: TGTGCCAGCAGTCGGGGAAACACCATATATTTT.

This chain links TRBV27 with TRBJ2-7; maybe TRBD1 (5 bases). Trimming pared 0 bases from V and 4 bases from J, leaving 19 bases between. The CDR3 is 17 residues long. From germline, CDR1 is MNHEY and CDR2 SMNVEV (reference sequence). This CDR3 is CASSLSPPLGRMYEQYF. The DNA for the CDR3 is TGTGCCAGCAGTTTATCTCCCCCTCTGGGGCGCATGTACGAGCAGTACTTC.

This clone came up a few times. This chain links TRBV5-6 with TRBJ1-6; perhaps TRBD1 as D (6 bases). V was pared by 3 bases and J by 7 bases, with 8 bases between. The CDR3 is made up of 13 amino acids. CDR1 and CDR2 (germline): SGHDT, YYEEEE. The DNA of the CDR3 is TGTGCCAGCAGCTACACAGGGAATTCACCCCTCCACTTT. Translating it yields CASSYTGNSPLHF.

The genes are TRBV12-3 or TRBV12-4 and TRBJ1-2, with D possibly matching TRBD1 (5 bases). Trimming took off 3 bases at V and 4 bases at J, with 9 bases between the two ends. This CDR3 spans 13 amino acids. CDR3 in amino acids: CASSFDSSYGYTF. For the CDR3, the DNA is TGTGCCAGCAGTTTTGACAGCTCCTATGGCTACACCTTC.

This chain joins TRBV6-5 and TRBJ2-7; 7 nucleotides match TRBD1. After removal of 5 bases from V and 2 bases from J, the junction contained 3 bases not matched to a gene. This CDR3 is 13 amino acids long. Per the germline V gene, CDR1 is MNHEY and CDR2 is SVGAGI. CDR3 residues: CASSRDRAYEQYF. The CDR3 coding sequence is TGTGCCAGCAGTCGGGACAGAGCCTACGAGCAGTACTTC.

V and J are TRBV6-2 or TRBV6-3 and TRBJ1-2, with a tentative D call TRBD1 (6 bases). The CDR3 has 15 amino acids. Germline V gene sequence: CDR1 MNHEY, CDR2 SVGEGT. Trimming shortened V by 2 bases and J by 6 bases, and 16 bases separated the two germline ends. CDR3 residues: CASSYPGGARDGYTF. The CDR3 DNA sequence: TGTGCCAGCAGTTACCCGGGGGGGGCCCGGGATGGCTACACCTTC.

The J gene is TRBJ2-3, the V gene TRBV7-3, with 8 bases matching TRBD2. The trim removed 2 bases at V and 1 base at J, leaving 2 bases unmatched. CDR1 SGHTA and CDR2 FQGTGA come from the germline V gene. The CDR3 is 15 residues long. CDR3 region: CASSLRGGGTDTQYF. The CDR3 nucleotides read TGTGCCAGCAGCTTACGGGGGGGAGGCACAGATACGCAGTATTTT.

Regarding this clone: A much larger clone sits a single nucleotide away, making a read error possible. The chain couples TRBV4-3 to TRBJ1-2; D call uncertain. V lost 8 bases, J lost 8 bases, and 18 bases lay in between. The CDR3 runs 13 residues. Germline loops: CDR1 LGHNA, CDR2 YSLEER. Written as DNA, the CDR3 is TGCGCCAGCGGCGTCCGGGGTTTCTGGGGCTACACCTTC. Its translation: CASGVRGFWGYTF.

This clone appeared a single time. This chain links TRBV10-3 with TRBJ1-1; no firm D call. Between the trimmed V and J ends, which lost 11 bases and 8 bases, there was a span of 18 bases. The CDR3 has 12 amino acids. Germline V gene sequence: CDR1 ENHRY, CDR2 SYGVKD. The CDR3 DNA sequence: TGTGCCTCCCAAGGAGGAGGTTTAGAAGCTTTCTTT. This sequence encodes CASQGGGLEAFF.

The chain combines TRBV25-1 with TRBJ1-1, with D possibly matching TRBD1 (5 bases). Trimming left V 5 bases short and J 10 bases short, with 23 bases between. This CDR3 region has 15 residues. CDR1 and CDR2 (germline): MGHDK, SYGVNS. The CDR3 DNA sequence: TGTGCCAGCAGTACCCCTGGGTTCCTCCCCGGGGGAGCTTTCTTT. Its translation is CASSTPGFLPGGAFF.

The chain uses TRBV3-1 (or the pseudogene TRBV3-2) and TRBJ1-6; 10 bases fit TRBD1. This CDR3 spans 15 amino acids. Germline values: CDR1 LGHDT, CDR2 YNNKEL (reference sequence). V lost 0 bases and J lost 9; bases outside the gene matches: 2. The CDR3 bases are TGTGCCAGCAGCCAAGAATGGACAGGGGGTTCACCCCTCCACTTT. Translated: CASSQEWTGGSPLHF.

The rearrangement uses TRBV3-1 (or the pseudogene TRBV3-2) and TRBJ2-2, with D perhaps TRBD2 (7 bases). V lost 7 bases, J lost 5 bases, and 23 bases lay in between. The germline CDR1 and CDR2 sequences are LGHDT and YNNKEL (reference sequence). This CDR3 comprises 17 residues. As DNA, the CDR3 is TGTGCCAGCACCCTTCTGTGGCGGGGGCCGGGGACCGGGGAGCTGTTTTTT. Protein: CASTLLWRGPGTGELFF.

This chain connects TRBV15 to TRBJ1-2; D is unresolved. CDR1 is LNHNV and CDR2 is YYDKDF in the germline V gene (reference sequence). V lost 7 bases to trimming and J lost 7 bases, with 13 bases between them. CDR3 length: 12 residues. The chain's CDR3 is CATTGVLGGYTF. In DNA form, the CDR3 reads TGTGCCACCACCGGGGTTCTGGGTGGCTACACCTTC. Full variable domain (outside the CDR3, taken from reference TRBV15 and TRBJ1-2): DAMVIQNPRYQVTQFGKPVTLSCSQTLNHNVMYWYQQKSSQAPKLLFHYYDKDFNNEADTPDNFQSRRPNTSFCFLDIRSPGLGDTAMYLCATTGVLGGYTFGSGTRLTVV.

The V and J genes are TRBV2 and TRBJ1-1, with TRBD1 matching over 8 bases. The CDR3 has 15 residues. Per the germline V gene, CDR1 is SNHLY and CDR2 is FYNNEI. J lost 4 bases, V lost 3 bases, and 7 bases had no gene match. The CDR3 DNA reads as TGTGCCAGCAGTGACGACCAGGGGGCGACCACTGAAGCTTTCTTT. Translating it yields CASSDDQGATTEAFF.

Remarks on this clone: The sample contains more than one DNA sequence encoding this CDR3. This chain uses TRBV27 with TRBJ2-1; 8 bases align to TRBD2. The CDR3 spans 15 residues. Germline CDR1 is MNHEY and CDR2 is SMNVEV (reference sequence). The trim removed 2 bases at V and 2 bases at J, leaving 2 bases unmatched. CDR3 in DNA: TGTGCCAGCAGTTTAGCGGGGGGAACCTACAATGAGCAGTTCTTC. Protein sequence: CASSLAGGTYNEQFF.

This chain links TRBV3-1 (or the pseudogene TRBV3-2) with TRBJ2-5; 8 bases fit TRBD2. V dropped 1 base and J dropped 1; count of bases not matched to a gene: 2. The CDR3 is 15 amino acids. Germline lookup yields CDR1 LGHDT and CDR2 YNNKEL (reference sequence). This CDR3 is CASSQGTSLQETQYF. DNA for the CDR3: TGTGCCAGCAGCCAAGGGACTAGCCTCCAAGAGACCCAGTACTTC.

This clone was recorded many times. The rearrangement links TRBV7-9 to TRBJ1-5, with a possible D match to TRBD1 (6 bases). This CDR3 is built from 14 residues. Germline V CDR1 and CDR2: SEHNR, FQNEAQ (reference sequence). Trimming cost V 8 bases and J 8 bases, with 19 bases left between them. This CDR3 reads CASSLGTHWEPQHF. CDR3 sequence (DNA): TGTGCCAGCTCTCTTGGGACACACTGGGAGCCCCAGCATTTT.

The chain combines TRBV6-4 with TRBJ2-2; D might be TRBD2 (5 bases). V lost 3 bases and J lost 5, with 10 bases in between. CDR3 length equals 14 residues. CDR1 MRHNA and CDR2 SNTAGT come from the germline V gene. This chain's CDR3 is CASSEQTMTGELFF. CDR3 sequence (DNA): TGTGCCAGCAGTGAACAGACTATGACCGGGGAGCTGTTTTTT.

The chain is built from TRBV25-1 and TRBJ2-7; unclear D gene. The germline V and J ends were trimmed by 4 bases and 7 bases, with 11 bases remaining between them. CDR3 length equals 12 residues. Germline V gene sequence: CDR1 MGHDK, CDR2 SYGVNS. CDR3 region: CASSGNPGEQYF. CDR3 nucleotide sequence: TGTGCCAGCAGTGGAAACCCCGGGGAGCAGTACTTC.

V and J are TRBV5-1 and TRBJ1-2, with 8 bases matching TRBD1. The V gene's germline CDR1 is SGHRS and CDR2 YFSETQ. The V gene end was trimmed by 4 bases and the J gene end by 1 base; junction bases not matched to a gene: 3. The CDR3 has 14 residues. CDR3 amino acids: CASSGQGLNYGYTF. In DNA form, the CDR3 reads TGCGCCAGCAGCGGACAGGGTCTTAACTATGGCTACACCTTC.

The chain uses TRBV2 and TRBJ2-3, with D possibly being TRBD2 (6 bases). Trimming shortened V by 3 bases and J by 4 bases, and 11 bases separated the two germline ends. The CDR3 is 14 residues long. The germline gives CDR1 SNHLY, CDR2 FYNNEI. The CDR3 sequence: CASSEGLASDTQYF. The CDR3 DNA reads TGTGCCAGCAGTGAGGGGCTAGCGTCAGATACGCAGTATTTT.

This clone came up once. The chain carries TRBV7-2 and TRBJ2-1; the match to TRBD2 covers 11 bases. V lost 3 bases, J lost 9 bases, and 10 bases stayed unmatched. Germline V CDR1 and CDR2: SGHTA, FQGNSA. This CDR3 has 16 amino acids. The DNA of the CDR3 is TGTGCCAGCAGCTTGGCGGGTAGCGGGGGGGCAAGTGAGCAGTTCTTC. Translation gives CASSLAGSGGASEQFF. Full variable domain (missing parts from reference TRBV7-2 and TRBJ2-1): GAGVSQSPSNKVTEKGKDVELRCDPISGHTALYWYRQSLGQGLEFLIYFQGNSAPDKSGLPSDRFSAERTGGSVSTLTIQRTQQEDSAVYLCASSLAGSGGASEQFFGPGTRLTVL.

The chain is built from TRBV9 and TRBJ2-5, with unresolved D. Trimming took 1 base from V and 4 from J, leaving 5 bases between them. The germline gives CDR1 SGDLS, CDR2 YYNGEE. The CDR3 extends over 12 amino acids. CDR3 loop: CASSVTGETQYF. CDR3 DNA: TGTGCCAGCAGCGTAACTGGAGAGACCCAGTACTTC.

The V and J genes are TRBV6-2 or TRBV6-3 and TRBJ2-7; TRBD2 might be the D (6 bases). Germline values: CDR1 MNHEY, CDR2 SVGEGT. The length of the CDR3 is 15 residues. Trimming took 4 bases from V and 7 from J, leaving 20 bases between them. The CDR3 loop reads CASSFRSLAFGEQYF. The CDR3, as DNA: TGTGCCAGCAGTTTCCGATCCCTAGCGTTCGGAGAGCAGTACTTC.

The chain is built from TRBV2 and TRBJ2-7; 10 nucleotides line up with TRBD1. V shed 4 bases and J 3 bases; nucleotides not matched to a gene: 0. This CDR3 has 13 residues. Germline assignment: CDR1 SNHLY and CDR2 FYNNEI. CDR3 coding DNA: TGTGCCAGCAGTGGGACAGGGGGCTACGAGCAGTACTTC. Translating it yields CASSGTGGYEQYF.

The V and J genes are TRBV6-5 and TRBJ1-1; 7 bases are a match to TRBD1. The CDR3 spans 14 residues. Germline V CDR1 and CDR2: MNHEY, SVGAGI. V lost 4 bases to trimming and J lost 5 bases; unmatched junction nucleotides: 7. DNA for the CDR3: TGTGCCAGCAGTTTAAGGGGGCTTTTTACTGAAGCTTTCTTT. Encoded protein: CASSLRGLFTEAFF.

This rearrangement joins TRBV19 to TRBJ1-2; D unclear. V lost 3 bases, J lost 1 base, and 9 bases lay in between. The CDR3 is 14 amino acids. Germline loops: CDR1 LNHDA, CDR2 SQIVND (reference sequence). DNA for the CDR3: TGTGCCAGTAGTATCACGAGCCTTAACTATGGCTACACCTTC. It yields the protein CASSITSLNYGYTF.

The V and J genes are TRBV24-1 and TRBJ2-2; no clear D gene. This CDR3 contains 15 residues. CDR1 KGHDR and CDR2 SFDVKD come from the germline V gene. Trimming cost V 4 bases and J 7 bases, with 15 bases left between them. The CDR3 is CATSDPVASIGELFF. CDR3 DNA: TGTGCCACCAGTGACCCCGTCGCGTCTATCGGGGAGCTGTTTTTT.

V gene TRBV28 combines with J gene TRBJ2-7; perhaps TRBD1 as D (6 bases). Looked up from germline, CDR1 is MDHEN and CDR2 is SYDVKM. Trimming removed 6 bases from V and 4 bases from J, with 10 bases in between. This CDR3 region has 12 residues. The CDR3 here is CASRRTAYEQYF. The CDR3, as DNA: TGTGCCAGCAGGCGGACAGCTTACGAGCAGTACTTC.

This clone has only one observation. In nucleotides, the CDR3 is TGTGCCAGCAGCTTAGGAGGCCAGGGGGCAATCTATGGCTACACCTTC. Residues: CASSLGGQGAIYGYTF. This chain uses TRBV11-3 with TRBJ1-2; 8 bases are shared with TRBD1. CDR1 and CDR2 from the germline V gene are SGHNT and YENEEA. This CDR3 comprises 16 residues. Trimming cost V 1 base and J 4 bases; bases outside gene matches: 8.